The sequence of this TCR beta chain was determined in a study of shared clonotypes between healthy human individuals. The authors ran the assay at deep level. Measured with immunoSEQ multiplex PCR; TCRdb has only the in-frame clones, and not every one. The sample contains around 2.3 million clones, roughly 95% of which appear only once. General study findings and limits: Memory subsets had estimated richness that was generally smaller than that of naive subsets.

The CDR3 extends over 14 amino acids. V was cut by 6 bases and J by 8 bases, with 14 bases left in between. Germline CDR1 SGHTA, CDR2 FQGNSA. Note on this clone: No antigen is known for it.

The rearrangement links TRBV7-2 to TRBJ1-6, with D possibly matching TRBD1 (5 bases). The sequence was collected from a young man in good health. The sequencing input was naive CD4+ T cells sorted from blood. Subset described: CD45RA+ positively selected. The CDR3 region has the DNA TGTGCCAGCAGGCCGGGACGGTTGCATTCACCCCTCCACTTT. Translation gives CASRPGRLHSPLHF.